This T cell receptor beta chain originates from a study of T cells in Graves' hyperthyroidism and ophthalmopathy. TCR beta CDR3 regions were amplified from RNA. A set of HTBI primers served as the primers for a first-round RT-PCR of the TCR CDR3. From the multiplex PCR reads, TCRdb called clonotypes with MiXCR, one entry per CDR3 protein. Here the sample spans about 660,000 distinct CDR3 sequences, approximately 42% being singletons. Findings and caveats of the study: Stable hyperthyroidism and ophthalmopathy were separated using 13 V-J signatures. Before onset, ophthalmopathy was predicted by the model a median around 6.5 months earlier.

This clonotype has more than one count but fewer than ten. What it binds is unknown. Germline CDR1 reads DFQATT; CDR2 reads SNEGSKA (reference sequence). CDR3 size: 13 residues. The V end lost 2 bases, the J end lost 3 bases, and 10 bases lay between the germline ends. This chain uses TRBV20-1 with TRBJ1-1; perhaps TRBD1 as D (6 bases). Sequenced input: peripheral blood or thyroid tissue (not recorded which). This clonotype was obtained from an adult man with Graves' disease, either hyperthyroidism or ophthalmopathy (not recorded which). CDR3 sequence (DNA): TGCAGTGCTAGACCCAGGGGAGACACTGAAGCTTTCTTT. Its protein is CSARPRGDTEAFF.